A single sample gave rise to the 25 T cell receptor beta chains below, sequenced in a study of blood T cell repertoires in COVID-19. Assay used: immunoSEQ multiplex PCR; TCRdb lists only in-frame clones, some missing. The profile shows around 480,000 clones, roughly 88% of them singletons. What was sequenced was peripheral blood. The receptors derive from a woman aged 50 to 65 with COVID-19, enrolled during active disease.

On this clone: Other DNA sequences in this sample translate to the same CDR3. The rearrangement joins TRBV27 to TRBJ2-7, with 7 bases matching TRBD2. The V gene end was trimmed by 2 bases and the J gene end by 5 bases; junction bases not matched to a gene: 3. The length of the CDR3 is 13 residues. The V gene's germline CDR1 is MNHEY and CDR2 SMNVEV (reference sequence). CDR3 in amino acids: CASSLGREDEQYF. The CDR3 DNA reads TGTGCCAGCAGTTTAGGCCGGGAGGACGAGCAGTACTTC.

As regards this clone: This same CDR3 is encoded by further DNA sequences in the sample. V is TRBV5-1 and J is TRBJ1-1; TRBD1 might be the D (5 bases). This CDR3 is 14 amino acids long. Germline assignment: CDR1 SGHRS and CDR2 YFSETQ. V lost 0 bases and J lost 1, with 7 bases in between. CDR3 in amino acids: CASSLGQTNTEAFF. The CDR3 DNA follows: TGCGCCAGCAGCTTGGGACAGACGAACACTGAAGCTTTCTTT.

The CDR3: CASSWRDRRSGEQFF. The CDR3, as DNA: TGTGCCAGCAGTTGGAGGGACAGGAGGTCCGGTGAGCAGTTCTTC. The J gene is TRBJ2-1, the V gene TRBV28, with 8 nucleotides matching TRBD1. Germline-derived CDR1 and CDR2 are MDHEN and SYDVKM. The V and J ends lost 4 bases and 9 bases, in that order; junction bases with no gene match: 11. CDR3 size: 15 residues.

The genes are TRBV28 and TRBJ1-1; perhaps TRBD1 as D (5 bases). Germline V gene lookup returns CDR1 MDHEN and CDR2 SYDVKM. This CDR3 is built from 16 residues. The V gene lost 1 base and the J gene lost 3 bases, with 15 bases spanning the gap. The CDR3 loop reads CASSLFAGPKDTEAFF. CDR3 DNA: TGTGCCAGCAGTTTATTTGCAGGGCCAAAGGACACTGAAGCTTTCTTT. Full variable domain (remainder filled in from reference TRBV28 and TRBJ1-1): DVKVTQSSRYLVKRTGEKVFLECVQDMDHENMFWYRQDPGLGLRLIYFSYDVKMKEKGDIPEGYSVSREKKERFSLILESASTNQTSMYLCASSLFAGPKDTEAFFGQGTRLTVV.

The genes are TRBV18 and TRBJ2-7, with 7 bases matching TRBD1. CDR1 is KGHSH, CDR2 LQKENI, per germline. With V trimmed by 6 bases and J by 1 base, 6 bases remained unmatched. The length of the CDR3 is 14 residues. CDR3 coding DNA: TGTGCCAGCTCTCGATCGGGACAGTCCTACGAGCAGTACTTC. It codes for CASSRSGQSYEQYF.

The chain combines TRBV6-5 with TRBJ1-3; a possible D gene is TRBD1 (6 bases). Germline V gives CDR1 MNHEY, CDR2 SVGAGI. V lost 6 bases, J lost 2 bases, and 11 bases lay in between. CDR3 length equals 14 residues. CDR3 bases: TGTGCCAGCAGCGTTACAGGGACTGGAAACACCATATATTTT. Translating it yields CASSVTGTGNTIYF.

This chain joins TRBV5-6 and TRBJ1-2, with D maybe TRBD1 (6 bases). Germline V gene sequence: CDR1 SGHDT, CDR2 YYEEEE. Trimming shortened V by 0 bases and J by 2 bases, and 11 bases separated the two germline ends. This CDR3 contains 15 residues. CDR3 sequence (DNA): TGTGCCAGCAGCTTGGGGACAGAGACGAACTATGGCTACACCTTC. This sequence encodes CASSLGTETNYGYTF.

The chain joins TRBV7-2 to TRBJ1-2; D remains unclear. The CDR3 extends over 14 amino acids. Germline values: CDR1 SGHTA, CDR2 FQGNSA. Trimming left V 1 base short and J 5 bases short, with 11 bases between. The CDR3 protein is CASSLGALDYGYTF. DNA of the CDR3: TGTGCCAGCAGCTTAGGGGCCTTGGATTATGGCTACACCTTC.

This clone was picked up a small number of times. It is likely a read error, because the conserved phenylalanine at the end of the CDR3 is missing. It is unclear where the CDR3 begins or ends on the DNA, so no DNA is shown, and the CDR3 is as TCRdb lists it. The genes are TRBV30 and TRBJ1-2; TRBD1, as called in the table, went unchecked against the DNA. Germline assignment: CDR1 GTSNPN and CDR2 SVGIG (reference sequence). The CDR3 sequence runs 13 residues, both termini included. The chain's CDR3 is CAWGVTTGPPQRL.

The chain uses TRBV6-5 and TRBJ1-5; 7 bases are a match to TRBD1. The germline CDR1 and CDR2 sequences are MNHEY and SVGAGI. Germline trimming cut 7 bases from V and 1 base from J; bases unmatched to any gene: 7. This CDR3 region has 15 residues. CDR3 nucleotides: TGTGCCAGCACCCTTGTACAGGGGAGCAATCAGCCCCAGCATTTT. Translation: CASTLVQGSNQPQHF.

The rearrangement uses TRBV2 and TRBJ1-1; maybe TRBD1 (5 bases). Germline V gene data show CDR1 as SNHLY and CDR2 as FYNNEI. The V end was cut by 0 bases, the J end by 10 bases, with 18 bases between. The CDR3 is 15 residues long. The CDR3 loop reads CASSEAPSDAGRAFF. The CDR3 bases are TGTGCCAGCAGTGAAGCTCCATCTGACGCAGGGCGAGCTTTCTTT.

As for this clone: One end of the junction varies from germline; a read error may be responsible. The CDR3 protein is CASSHYHEQFF. DNA of the CDR3: TGTGCCAGCAGCCACTACCATGAGCAGTTCTTC. V gene TRBV3-1 (or the pseudogene TRBV3-2) combines with J gene TRBJ2-1; D remains unclear. Germline CDR1 LGHDT, CDR2 YNNKEL (reference sequence). The CDR3 loop spans 11 amino acids.

This chain uses TRBV3-1 (or the pseudogene TRBV3-2) with TRBJ2-3; D is ambiguous. CDR1 is LGHDT, CDR2 YNNKEL, per germline (reference sequence). This CDR3 spans 12 amino acids. Between the trimmed V and J ends, which lost 5 bases and 6 bases, there was a span of 9 bases. CDR3 loop: CASSSGRDTQYF. The CDR3, as DNA: TGTGCCAGCAGCTCAGGAAGGGATACGCAGTATTTT.

The rearrangement links TRBV28 to TRBJ2-3; D remains unclear. V gave up 7 bases and J gave up 11 bases, with 13 bases separating them. Germline CDR1 is MDHEN and CDR2 is SYDVKM. The CDR3 is 11 residues long. DNA of the CDR3: TGTGCCAGCAACCATGGGTGGAGGCAGTATTTT. It specifies CASNHGWRQYF.

The V call is TRBV7-3, the J call TRBJ1-1; maybe TRBD1 (5 bases). Trimming removed 4 bases from V and 0 bases from J, with 9 bases in between. CDR1 and CDR2 (germline): SGHTA, FQGTGA. The CDR3 runs 14 residues. The CDR3, as DNA: TGTGCCAGCAGCTCCGACAGTCTGAACACTGAAGCTTTCTTT. Protein sequence: CASSSDSLNTEAFF.

V gene TRBV27 combines with J gene TRBJ2-7; 8 positions agree with TRBD1. Germline V gives CDR1 MNHEY, CDR2 SMNVEV (reference sequence). The CDR3 spans 14 residues. The V segment lost 1 base and the J segment 9 bases; nucleotides outside the gene matches: 8. DNA of the CDR3: TGTGCCAGCAGTTTATTACAGGGGGATCCTCTGCAGTACTTC. Translated, it gives CASSLLQGDPLQYF.

The rearrangement uses TRBV9 and TRBJ1-4; D unresolved. V was cut by 3 bases and J by 4 bases, with 4 bases left in between. The CDR3 sequence is 12 residues long. The V gene's germline CDR1 is SGDLS and CDR2 YYNGEE. This CDR3 is CASSDSNEKLFF. DNA for the CDR3: TGTGCCAGCAGCGACAGTAATGAAAAACTGTTTTTT. The entire variable domain, with the rest obtained from reference TRBV9 and TRBJ1-4, is as follows: DSGVTQTPKHLITATGQRVTLRCSPRSGDLSVYWYQQSLDQGLQFLIQYYNGEERAKGNILERFSAQQFPDLHSELNLSSLELGDSALYFCASSDSNEKLFFGSGTQLSVL.

The rearrangement uses TRBV6-1 and TRBJ2-1, with D perhaps matching TRBD2 (5 bases). V lost 4 bases and J 0 bases, leaving 10 bases between the germline ends. Looked up from germline, CDR1 is MNHNS and CDR2 is SASEGT. The CDR3 covers 15 residues. CDR3 loop: CASSGTVNSYNEQFF. The CDR3 DNA follows: TGTGCCAGCAGTGGGACTGTCAACTCCTACAATGAGCAGTTCTTC.

This rearrangement joins TRBV7-2 to TRBJ1-2, with 10 bases identical to TRBD1. Germline V gene lookup returns CDR1 SGHTA and CDR2 FQGNSA. The ends lost 5 bases at V and 6 bases at J; junction bases unmatched: 12. The CDR3 has 16 residues. The CDR3 DNA is TGTGCCAGCAGCACCACTCCGGGACAGGGGTATCATGGCTACACCTTC. This encodes CASSTTPGQGYHGYTF.

This chain connects TRBV2 to TRBJ1-3, with a weak D call TRBD1 (5 bases). Germline CDR1 is SNHLY and CDR2 is FYNNEI. V gave up 6 bases and J gave up 3 bases, with 15 bases separating them. The CDR3 spans 15 residues. The CDR3 sequence is CASSPQGLFGNTIYF. The CDR3 DNA is TGTGCCAGCAGCCCTCAGGGACTTTTTGGAAACACCATATATTTT.

The rearrangement links TRBV24-1 to TRBJ2-2, with a possible D match to TRBD2 (5 bases). The V end lost 2 bases, the J end lost 1 base, and 10 bases lay between the germline ends. Germline CDR1 reads KGHDR; CDR2 reads SFDVKD. The CDR3 length is 16 residues. The DNA for the CDR3 is TGTGCCACCAGTGATTCGGGGAACGGGAACACCGGGGAGCTGTTTTTT. Translation: CATSDSGNGNTGELFF.

The chain employs TRBV18 and TRBJ1-3; 8 nucleotides match TRBD1. Trimming took 3 bases from V and 0 from J; bases not matched to a gene: 7. CDR3 length: 17 residues. The germline V gene has CDR1 KGHSH and CDR2 LQKENI. DNA for the CDR3: TGTGCCAGCTCACCCCGACAGGGGAAGAGCTCTGGAAACACCATATATTTT. Amino acids: CASSPRQGKSSGNTIYF.

V and J are TRBV7-2 and TRBJ1-2; 9 nucleotides agree with TRBD1. The CDR3 contains 17 residues. The junction had 12 bases not matched to a gene; V was cut back by 1 base and J by 6 bases. CDR1 is SGHTA and CDR2 is FQGNSA in the germline V gene. CDR3 loop: CASSLDTGGYVFHGYTF. CDR3 DNA: TGTGCCAGCAGCTTAGATACAGGGGGCTATGTCTTTCATGGCTACACCTTC.

V usage is TRBV30 and J usage is TRBJ2-7; 9 bases are a match to TRBD1. Germline-derived CDR1 and CDR2 are GTSNPN and SVGIG (reference sequence). CDR3 length: 14 residues. The V segment lost 4 bases and the J segment 6 bases; nucleotides outside the gene matches: 10. DNA for the CDR3: TGTGCCTGGAAACGTCCCGGGACAGGGATCGAGCAGTACTTC. Translation: CAWKRPGTGIEQYF.

V is TRBV3-1 (or the pseudogene TRBV3-2) and J is TRBJ1-6, with 9 bases fitting TRBD1. Germline V CDR1 and CDR2: LGHDT, YNNKEL (reference sequence). The junction had 4 bases not matched to a gene; V was cut back by 0 bases and J by 7 bases. CDR3 length: 16 amino acids. The CDR3 spells CASSQDRGTGNSPLHF. The CDR3 DNA is TGTGCCAGCAGCCAAGATAGGGGGACAGGGAATTCACCCCTCCACTTT.